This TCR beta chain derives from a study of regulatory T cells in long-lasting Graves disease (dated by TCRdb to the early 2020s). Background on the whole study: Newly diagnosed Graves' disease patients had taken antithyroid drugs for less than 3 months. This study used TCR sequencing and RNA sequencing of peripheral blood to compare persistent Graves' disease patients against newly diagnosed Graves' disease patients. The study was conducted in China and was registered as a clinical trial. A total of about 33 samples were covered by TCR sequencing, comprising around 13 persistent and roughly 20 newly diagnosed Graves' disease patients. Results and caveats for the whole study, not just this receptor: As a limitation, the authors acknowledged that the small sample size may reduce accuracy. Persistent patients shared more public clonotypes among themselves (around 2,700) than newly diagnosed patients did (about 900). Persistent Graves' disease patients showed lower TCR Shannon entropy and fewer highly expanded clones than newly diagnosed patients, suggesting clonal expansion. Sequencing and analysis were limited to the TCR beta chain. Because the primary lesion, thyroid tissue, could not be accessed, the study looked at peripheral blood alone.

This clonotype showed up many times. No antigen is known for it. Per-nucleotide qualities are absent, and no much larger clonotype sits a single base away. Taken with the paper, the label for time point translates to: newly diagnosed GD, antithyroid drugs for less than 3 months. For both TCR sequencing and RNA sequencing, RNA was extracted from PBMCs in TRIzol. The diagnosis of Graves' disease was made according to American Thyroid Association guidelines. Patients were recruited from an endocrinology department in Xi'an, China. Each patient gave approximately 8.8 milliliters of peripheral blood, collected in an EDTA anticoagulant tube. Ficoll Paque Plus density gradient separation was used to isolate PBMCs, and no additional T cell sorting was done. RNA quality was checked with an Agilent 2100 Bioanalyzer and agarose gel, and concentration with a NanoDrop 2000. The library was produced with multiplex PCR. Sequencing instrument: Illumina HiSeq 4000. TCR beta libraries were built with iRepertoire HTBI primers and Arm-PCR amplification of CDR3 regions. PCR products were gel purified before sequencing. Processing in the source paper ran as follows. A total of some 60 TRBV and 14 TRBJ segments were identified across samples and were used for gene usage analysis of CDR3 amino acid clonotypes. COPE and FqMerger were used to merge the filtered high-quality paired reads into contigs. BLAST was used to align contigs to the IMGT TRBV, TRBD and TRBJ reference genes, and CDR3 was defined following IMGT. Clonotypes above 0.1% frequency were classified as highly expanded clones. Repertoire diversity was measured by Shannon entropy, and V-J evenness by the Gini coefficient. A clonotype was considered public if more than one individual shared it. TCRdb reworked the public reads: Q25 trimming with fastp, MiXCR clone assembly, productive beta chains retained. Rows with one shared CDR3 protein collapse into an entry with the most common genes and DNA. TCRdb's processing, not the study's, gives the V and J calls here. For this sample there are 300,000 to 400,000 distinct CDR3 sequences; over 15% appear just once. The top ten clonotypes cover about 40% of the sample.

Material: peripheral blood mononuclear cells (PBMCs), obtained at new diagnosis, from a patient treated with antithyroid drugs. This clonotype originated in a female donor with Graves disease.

Here the CDR3 is given as CSARLRVEGGLAGWKQETQYF. The DNA sequence is TGCAGTGCCCGGCTAAGGGTCGAGGGGGGCCTAGCGGGATGGAAGCAAGAGACCCAGTACTTC. The rearranged segments are TRBV20-1 and TRBJ2-5; 9 bases in between match TRBD2. V ends up 6 bases short and J 2 bases short, with an unmatched junction base count of 28. Taken from the germline V gene (reference sequence), the CDR1 and CDR2 loops are DFQATT and SNEGSKA. The CDR3 runs 21 residues from the cysteine to the phenylalanine. The retained sequence is limited to the CDR3, 63 bases, with the frame set at the first base.